A selection of T cell receptor beta chains follows, all from one sample in a study of regulatory T cells in long-lasting Graves disease. TCRdb called the multiplex PCR reads again in MiXCR, with one record for every CDR3 protein. Here the sample spans roughly 430,000 distinct CDR3 sequences, less than 20% being singletons. Another study also made use of these data, one on T cells in Graves' hyperthyroidism and ophthalmopathy.

The starting material was peripheral blood mononuclear cells (PBMCs), obtained at new diagnosis, from a patient treated with antithyroid drugs. The receptors originated from a woman aged 25 to 45 with Graves disease. Both conserved end residues are trimmed from each CDR3.

J | V | CDR3
TRBJ2-1 | TRBV20-1 | SAAGTSGRSYNEQF
TRBJ2-7 | TRBV10-2 | ASSEAGPHYEQY
TRBJ1-5 | TRBV6-1 | ASHGGEIRTQPQH
TRBJ2-5 | TRBV7-9 | ATAPRETQY
TRBJ2-2 | TRBV2 | ASSETPVDAGELF
TRBJ2-5 | TRBV15 | ATSSGTFGNQETQY
TRBJ2-1 | TRBV14 | ASSLSRGSGQF
TRBJ2-3 | TRBV4-1 | ASSQEAAFTDTQY
TRBJ2-1 | TRBV4-1 | ASSRPGRGNNEQF
TRBJ2-4 | TRBV7-9 | ASSLGAGGTENIQY
TRBJ1-1 | TRBV14 | ASSQADRAYTEAF
TRBJ2-7 | TRBV7-2 | ASSSDGTSGRASYEQY
TRBJ2-3 | TRBV13 | ASSPSGRTRTDTQY
TRBJ2-2 | TRBV7-9 | ASPRAALNTGELF
TRBJ2-7 | TRBV29-1 | SVPGQGASVFQGEQY
TRBJ2-7 | TRBV7-9 | ASSSSGGTSYEQY
TRBJ2-1 | TRBV11-2 | ASGASGIYNEQF
TRBJ1-1 | TRBV5-1 | ASSGGTGGDTEAF
TRBJ1-5 | TRBV19 | ASAASRNGQPQH
TRBJ2-7 | TRBV19 | ASSRPLGPAYEQY
TRBJ2-1 | TRBV20-1 | SARDLQGNEQF
TRBJ2-1 | TRBV11-2 | ASSSGSGSIDEQF
TRBJ2-2 | TRBV6-1 | ASSPGQVTTDRNTGELF
TRBJ1-4 | TRBV15 | ATSVKAGRKEKLF
TRBJ2-1 | TRBV9 | ASNPSSGRASDEQF
TRBJ1-5 | TRBV7-2 | ASSEQGASNQPQH
TRBJ1-2 | TRBV28 | ASSPRDRVPYGYT
TRBJ2-1 | TRBV6-1 | ASRPPVLAGENNEQF
TRBJ1-5 | TRBV7-2 | ASSLVGSGAIQPQH
TRBJ1-1 | TRBV7-8 | ASSLVTFTKSTEAF
TRBJ1-3 | TRBV7-2 | ASSLLSGGNTIY
TRBJ1-4 | TRBV28 | ASSGRALIWKLF
TRBJ1-3 | TRBV20-1 | SATGWTSGNTIY
TRBJ1-2 | TRBV28 | ASSLRGIYGYT
TRBJ2-1 | TRBV9 | ASSVGDNEQF
TRBJ2-2 | TRBV14 | ASSQASGRAANTGELF
TRBJ2-3 | TRBV29-1 | SVVAGGLGTDTQY
TRBJ2-7 | TRBV28 | ASSSVRTYEQY
TRBJ1-1 | TRBV20-1 | SAPSSGFMNTEAF
TRBJ2-3 | TRBV28 | ASSPLAAGTDTQY
TRBJ2-2 | TRBV11-3 | ASCGGLAGNFWSGELF
TRBJ2-1 | TRBV2 | ASSEPLAIERSSYYNEQF
TRBJ1-4 | TRBV30 | AWNGQGIAEKLF